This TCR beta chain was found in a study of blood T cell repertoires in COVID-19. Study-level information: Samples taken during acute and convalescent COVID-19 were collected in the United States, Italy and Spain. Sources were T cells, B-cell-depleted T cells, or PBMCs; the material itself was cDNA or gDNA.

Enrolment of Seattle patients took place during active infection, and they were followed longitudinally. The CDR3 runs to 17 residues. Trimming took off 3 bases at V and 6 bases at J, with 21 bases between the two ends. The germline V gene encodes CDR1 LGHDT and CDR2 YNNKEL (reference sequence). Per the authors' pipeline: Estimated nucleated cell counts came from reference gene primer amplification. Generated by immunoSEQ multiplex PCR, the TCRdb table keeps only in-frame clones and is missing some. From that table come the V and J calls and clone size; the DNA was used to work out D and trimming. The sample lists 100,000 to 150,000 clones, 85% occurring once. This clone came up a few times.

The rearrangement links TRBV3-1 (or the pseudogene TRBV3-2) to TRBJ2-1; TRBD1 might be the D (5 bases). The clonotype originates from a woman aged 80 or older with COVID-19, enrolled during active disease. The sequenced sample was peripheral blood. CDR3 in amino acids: CASSQPRERQGPNEQFF. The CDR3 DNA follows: TGTGCCAGCAGCCAGCCCAGGGAACGCCAAGGCCCCAATGAGCAGTTCTTC.